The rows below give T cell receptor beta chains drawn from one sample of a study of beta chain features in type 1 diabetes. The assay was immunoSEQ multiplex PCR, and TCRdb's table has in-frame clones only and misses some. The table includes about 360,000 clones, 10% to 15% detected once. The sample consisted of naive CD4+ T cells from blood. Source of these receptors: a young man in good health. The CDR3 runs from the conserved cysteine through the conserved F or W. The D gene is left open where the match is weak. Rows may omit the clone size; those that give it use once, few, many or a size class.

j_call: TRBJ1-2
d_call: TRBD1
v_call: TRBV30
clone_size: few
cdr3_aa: CAWTGTGGVGYTF
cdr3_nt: TGTGCCTGGACCGGGACAGGGGGAGTTGGCTACACCTTC

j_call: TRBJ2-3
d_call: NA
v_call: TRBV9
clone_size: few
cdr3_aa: CASSVQGAQIDTQYF
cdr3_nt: TGTGCCAGCAGCGTTCAAGGGGCGCAGATAGACACGCAGTATTTT

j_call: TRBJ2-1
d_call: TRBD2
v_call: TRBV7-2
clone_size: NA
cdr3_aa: CASSPRLAGEVYNEQFF
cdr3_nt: TGTGCCAGCAGCCCAAGACTAGCGGGAGAGGTCTACAATGAGCAGTTCTTC

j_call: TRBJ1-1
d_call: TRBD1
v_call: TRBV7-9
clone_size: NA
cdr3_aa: CASSLGQGNTEAFF
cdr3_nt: TGTGCCAGCAGCCTGGGACAGGGGAACACTGAAGCTTTCTTT

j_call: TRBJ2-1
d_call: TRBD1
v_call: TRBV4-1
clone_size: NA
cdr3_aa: CASRPGLRSGQGYNEQFF
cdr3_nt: TGCGCCAGCAGACCCGGGCTAAGGTCGGGACAGGGGTACAATGAGCAGTTCTTC

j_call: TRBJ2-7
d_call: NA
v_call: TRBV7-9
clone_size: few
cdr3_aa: CASSLAGIHEQYF
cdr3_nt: TGTGCCAGCAGCTTAGCCGGGATCCACGAGCAGTACTTC

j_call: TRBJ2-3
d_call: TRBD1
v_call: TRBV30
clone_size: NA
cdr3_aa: CAWIDRQQGAWNTQYF
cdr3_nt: TGTGCCTGGATTGACCGACAACAGGGGGCCTGGAATACGCAGTATTTT

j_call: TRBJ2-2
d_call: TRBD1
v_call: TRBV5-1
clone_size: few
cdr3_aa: CASSLEGQGTGELFF
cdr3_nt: TGCGCCAGCAGCTTGGAGGGACAGGGGACCGGGGAGCTGTTTTTT

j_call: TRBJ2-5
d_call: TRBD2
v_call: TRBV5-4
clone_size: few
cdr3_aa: CASSFGGLAEETQYF
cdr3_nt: TGTGCCAGCAGCTTTGGTGGACTAGCGGAAGAGACCCAGTACTTC

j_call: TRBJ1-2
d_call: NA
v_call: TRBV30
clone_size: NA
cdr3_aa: CAWSPGYNYGYTF
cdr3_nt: TGTGCCTGGAGCCCAGGGTATAACTATGGCTACACCTTC

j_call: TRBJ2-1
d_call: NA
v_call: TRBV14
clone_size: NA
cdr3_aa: CASSPLDTTYNEQFF
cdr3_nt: TGTGCCAGCAGCCCTCTCGACACAACCTACAATGAGCAGTTCTTC

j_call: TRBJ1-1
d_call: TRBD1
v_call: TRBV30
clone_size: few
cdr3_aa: CARQGFTEAFF
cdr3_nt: TGTGCCCGACAGGGCTTTACTGAAGCTTTCTTT

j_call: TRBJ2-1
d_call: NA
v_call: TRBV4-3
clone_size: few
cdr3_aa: CASSQMNGNNEQFF
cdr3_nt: TGCGCCAGCAGCCAAATGAACGGTAACAATGAGCAGTTCTTC

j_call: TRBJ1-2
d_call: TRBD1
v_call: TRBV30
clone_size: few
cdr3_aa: CAWSTGQDGYTF
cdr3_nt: TGTGCCTGGAGTACCGGACAGGATGGCTACACCTTC

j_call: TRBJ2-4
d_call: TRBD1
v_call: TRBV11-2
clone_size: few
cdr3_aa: CASSPHGTGLSLNIQYF
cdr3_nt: TGTGCCAGCAGCCCCCACGGGACAGGGCTGTCTTTGAACATTCAGTACTTC

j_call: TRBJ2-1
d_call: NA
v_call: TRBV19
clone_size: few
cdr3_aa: CASSMWQDSYNEQFF
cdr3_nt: TGTGCCAGTAGTATGTGGCAGGATTCCTACAATGAGCAGTTCTTC

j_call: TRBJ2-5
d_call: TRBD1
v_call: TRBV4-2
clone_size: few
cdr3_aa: CASSQEDRAETQYF
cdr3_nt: TGTGCCAGCAGCCAAGAAGACAGGGCGGAGACCCAGTACTTC